What follows are 28 T cell receptor beta chains derived from one specimen sequenced in a study of neurological immune-mediated disorders. TCRdb independently ran MiXCR on the 5' RACE reads; one entry per CDR3 protein. This table holds about 24,000 distinct CDR3 sequences, over 10% found once. The sample was PBMCs. These receptors were taken from a woman aged 40 to 50 with HTLV-1-associated myelopathy (HAM/TSP).

The sample holds many counts of this clonotype. The chain couples TRBV11-2 to TRBJ2-3, with 9 bases fitting TRBD2. The CDR3 length is 17 residues. V shed 3 bases, J shed 0 bases, and the junction held 7 bases outside the gene matches. Germline V gene data show CDR1 as SGHAT and CDR2 as FQNNGV. In nucleotides, the CDR3 is TGTGCCAGCAGCTTGAAGTGGGCGGGGGGGAGCACAGATACGCAGTATTTT. Translation: CASSLKWAGGSTDTQYF.

In this sample, this clonotype turned up many times. CDR3 coding DNA: TGTGCCAGTGGCGGGGTCGGGGGCGACTCCTATAATTCACCCCTCCACTTT. Amino acids: CASGGVGGDSYNSPLHF. This chain connects TRBV28 to TRBJ1-6; possible D gene TRBD1, 6 bases. V was pared by 9 bases and J by 0 bases, with 18 bases between. This CDR3 region has 17 residues. CDR1 is MDHEN, CDR2 SYDVKM, per germline.

In its sample, this clonotype was seen many times. V and J are TRBV5-1 and TRBJ2-3; TRBD2 is a possible D gene (5 bases). Germline V gene lookup returns CDR1 SGHRS and CDR2 YFSETQ. CDR3 size: 14 residues. The germline V and J ends were trimmed by 4 bases and 2 bases, with 11 bases remaining between them. The CDR3 reads CASSQGLTTDTQYF. In DNA, the CDR3 is TGCGCCAGCAGCCAAGGACTTACCACAGATACGCAGTATTTT.

This clonotype was counted at least ten times. The chain carries TRBV5-1 and TRBJ2-1, with 16 positions matching TRBD2. The ends lost 4 bases at V and 13 bases at J; junction bases unmatched: 11. The V gene's germline CDR1 is SGHRS and CDR2 YFSETQ. The CDR3 is 16 residues long. CDR3 DNA: TGCGCCAGCAGCCCGCTCGGGACTAGCGGGGGGGGCAACCAGTTCTTC. It translates to CASSPLGTSGGGNQFF. Full variable domain (rest looked up from reference TRBV5-1 and TRBJ2-1): KAGVTQTPRYLIKTRGQQVTLSCSPISGHRSVSWYQQTPGQGLQFLFEYFSETQRNKGNFPGRFSGRQFSNSRSEMNVSTLELGDSALYLCASSPLGTSGGGNQFFGPGTRLTVL.

This clonotype occurred many times. The chain couples TRBV7-3 to TRBJ2-2, with D uncertain. CDR3 length: 13 amino acids. V lost 3 bases, J lost 0 bases, and 2 bases lay in between. Germline CDR1 is SGHTA and CDR2 is FQGTGA. The CDR3 loop reads CASSFSNTGELFF. The CDR3 coding sequence is TGTGCCAGCAGCTTCTCGAACACCGGGGAGCTGTTTTTT. Together with reference TRBV7-3 and TRBJ2-2, the CDR3 gives the full variable domain: GAGVSQTPSNKVTEKGKYVELRCDPISGHTALYWYRQSLGQGPEFLIYFQGTGAADDSGLPNDRFFAVRPEGSVSTLKIQRTERGDSAVYLCASSFSNTGELFFGEGSRLTVL.

This clonotype was seen repeatedly, ten times or more. The rearrangement uses TRBV7-8 and TRBJ2-5; TRBD2 matches 9 bases. CDR1 and CDR2 (germline): SGHVS, FQNEAQ. V lost 6 bases and J lost 5; bases outside the gene matches: 10. The CDR3 is made up of 15 amino acids. The CDR3: CASRASGGTRETQYF. In nucleotides, the CDR3 is TGTGCCAGCAGGGCGAGCGGGGGGACTCGGGAGACCCAGTACTTC.

The chain couples TRBV29-1 to TRBJ1-5, with D possibly matching TRBD1 (6 bases). This CDR3 is 17 amino acids long. The V and J ends lost 5 bases and 5 bases respectively, with 25 bases between them. Germline-derived CDR1 and CDR2 are SQVTM and ANQGSEA. This CDR3 is CSVYSTVAGGEDQPQHF. CDR3 nucleotides: TGCAGCGTTTATTCGACTGTCGCGGGGGGCGAGGATCAGCCCCAGCATTTT.

This clonotype was picked up many times. The chain is built from TRBV12-3 or TRBV12-4 and TRBJ2-7; D is uncertain. This CDR3 has 13 amino acids. V shed 3 bases and J shed 2 bases, with 8 bases lying between them. The CDR3 reads CASSFDPAYEQYV. The CDR3 coding sequence is TGTGCCAGCAGTTTCGACCCTGCCTACGAGCAGTACGTC.

This clonotype was found many times. The chain uses TRBV12-3 or TRBV12-4 and TRBJ1-5; tentatively, D is TRBD1 (5 bases). The V and J ends lost 6 bases and 7 bases respectively, with 13 bases between them. The CDR3 length is 13 residues. CDR3 bases: TGTGCCAGCAGCCCTCGGAGGGACCAGCCCCAGCATTTT. Translation gives CASSPRRDQPQHF.

This clonotype showed up many times. This rearrangement joins TRBV5-1 to TRBJ2-1; 11 bases line up with TRBD2. The germline V gene has CDR1 SGHRS and CDR2 YFSETQ. J lost 9 bases, V lost 4 bases, and 9 bases had no gene match. This CDR3 region has 15 residues. In nucleotides, the CDR3 is TGCGCCAGCAGCCCGTTAGCGGGGGGGCCCGGTGAGCAGTTCTTC. Translating gives CASSPLAGGPGEQFF.

This clonotype was seen many times. The chain joins TRBV5-1 to TRBJ2-3, with D perhaps matching TRBD2 (6 bases). Looked up from germline, CDR1 is SGHRS and CDR2 is YFSETQ. The V and J ends lost 5 bases and 6 bases respectively, with 19 bases between them. This CDR3 is 15 amino acids long. The CDR3 DNA follows: TGCGCCAGCAGTTCGGGACTGGCGGTCCCGGATACGCAGTATTTT. This encodes CASSSGLAVPDTQYF.

This clonotype was observed at least ten times. V is TRBV2 and J is TRBJ2-7; TRBD1 might be the D (6 bases). The length of the CDR3 is 13 residues. V was shortened by 6 bases and J by 6 bases, with 15 bases between the two germline ends. Germline CDR1 SNHLY, CDR2 FYNNEI. CDR3 in DNA: TGTGCCAGCAGAAACAGGGTAACTGTCGAGCAGTACTTC. Amino acid sequence: CASRNRVTVEQYF.

This clonotype was observed at least ten times. V usage is TRBV5-1 and J usage is TRBJ1-3; D gene ambiguous. The CDR3 has 16 residues. Deletions cut 0 bases from V and 0 bases from J, with 10 bases between. Germline CDR1 and CDR2: SGHRS and YFSETQ. CDR3 loop: CASSLAGTNSGNTIYF. In DNA, the CDR3 is TGCGCCAGCAGCTTGGCTGGCACCAACTCTGGAAACACCATATATTTT.

As for this clonotype: At one end the junction does not follow the germline gene, possibly because of a read error. V gene TRBV28 combines with J gene TRBJ1-1; D uncertain. The CDR3 totals 13 residues. Per the germline V gene, CDR1 is MDHEN and CDR2 is SYDVKM. CDR3 region: CASGFPSTAEAIF. CDR3 bases: TGTGCCAGCGGTTTTCCGTCGACCGCTGAAGCTATCTTT. Variable domain in full (rest from reference TRBV28 and TRBJ1-1): DVKVTQSSRYLVKRTGEKVFLECVQDMDHENMFWYRQDPGLGLRLIYFSYDVKMKEKGDIPEGYSVSREKKERFSLILESASTNQTSMYLCASGFPSTAEAIFGQGTRLTVV.

There are many counts of this clonotype. The rearrangement links TRBV5-4 to TRBJ1-1, with D possibly being TRBD1 (6 bases). Germline-derived CDR1 and CDR2 are SGHNT and YYREEE (reference sequence). This CDR3 spans 17 amino acids. The ends were cut back, 5 bases at V and 0 bases at J, with 20 bases in the middle. The CDR3 is CASRGGRIGSLNTEAFF. The DNA for the CDR3 is TGTGCCAGCAGGGGGGGCCGGATAGGAAGTTTGAACACTGAAGCTTTCTTT.

This clonotype was found many times. In DNA, the CDR3 is TGTGCCAGCAGCCAGACCAGGGACGGGGAGCTGTTTTTT. It translates to CASSQTRDGELFF. The chain joins TRBV6-5 to TRBJ2-2; tentatively, D is TRBD1 (5 bases). V lost 6 bases to trimming and J lost 7 bases, with 12 bases between them. The CDR3 contains 13 residues. Per the germline V gene, CDR1 is MNHEY and CDR2 is SVGAGI.

CDR3 DNA: TGCGCCAGCAGCCACGACAGGTGGACAGATACGCAGTATTTT. Translated, it gives CASSHDRWTDTQYF. This chain uses TRBV5-1 with TRBJ2-3; tentatively, D is TRBD1 (6 bases). V was shortened by 4 bases and J by 3 bases, with 12 bases between the two germline ends. The CDR3 contains 14 residues. Germline CDR1 is SGHRS and CDR2 is YFSETQ.

This clonotype has ten or more counts. The J gene is TRBJ2-2, the V gene TRBV5-1, with D unclear. The CDR3 runs to 14 residues. V lost 4 bases, J lost 7 bases, and 14 bases lay in between. Germline-derived CDR1 and CDR2 are SGHRS and YFSETQ. As DNA, the CDR3 is TGCGCCAGCAGCCCAACTCTAGGGAACGGGGAGCTGTTTTTT. It translates to CASSPTLGNGELFF.

This clonotype was observed at least ten times. CDR3 DNA sequence: TGTGCCAGCAGTGGCCCCTTGACCAGCACTGAAGCTTTCTTT. Protein sequence: CASSGPLTSTEAFF. The rearrangement joins TRBV2 to TRBJ1-1; D is unclear. There are 14 residues in the CDR3. Germline V gene sequence: CDR1 SNHLY, CDR2 FYNNEI. V shed 4 bases and J shed 4 bases, with 13 bases lying between them.

At least ten counts were recorded for this clonotype. V usage is TRBV18 and J usage is TRBJ1-2, with 7 bases aligning to TRBD1. Per the germline V gene, CDR1 is KGHSH and CDR2 is LQKENI. The junction had 8 bases not matched to a gene; V was cut back by 4 bases and J by 6 bases. The CDR3 is 14 residues long. The DNA of the CDR3 is TGTGCCAGCTCACTTAGAGGGACAGTAGATGGCTACACCTTC. Translating it yields CASSLRGTVDGYTF.

This clonotype was observed at least ten times. J is TRBJ1-1 and V is TRBV7-9; no definite D call. The germline CDR1 and CDR2 sequences are SEHNR and FQNEAQ (reference sequence). The CDR3 runs to 12 residues. V was trimmed by 2 bases and J by 0 bases, leaving 1 base between them. CDR3 residues: CASSLMNTEAFF. DNA for the CDR3: TGTGCCAGCAGCTTAATGAACACTGAAGCTTTCTTT.

Many counts were recorded for this clonotype. The rearrangement joins TRBV5-1 to TRBJ2-7; D remains unclear. The CDR3 runs to 12 residues. The ends were cut back, 3 bases at V and 0 bases at J, with 4 bases in the middle. Per the germline V gene, CDR1 is SGHRS and CDR2 is YFSETQ. The CDR3 bases are TGCGCCAGCAGCTGGCCCTCCTACGAGCAGTACTTC. As protein: CASSWPSYEQYF. The whole variable domain, filled in from reference TRBV5-1 and TRBJ2-7, reads KAGVTQTPRYLIKTRGQQVTLSCSPISGHRSVSWYQQTPGQGLQFLFEYFSETQRNKGNFPGRFSGRQFSNSRSEMNVSTLELGDSALYLCASSWPSYEQYFGPGTRLTVT.

The table lists this clonotype with many counts. The chain has TRBV20-1 and TRBJ2-1; D not resolved. Trimming took off 1 base at V and 5 bases at J, with 9 bases between the two ends. The V gene's germline CDR1 is DFQATT and CDR2 SNEGSKA (reference sequence). This CDR3 is 13 amino acids long. CDR3 sequence (DNA): TGCAGTGCTAGAGCCTGGCAGGACAATGAGCAGTTCTTC. This encodes CSARAWQDNEQFF.

Many counts were recorded for this clonotype. V usage is TRBV5-1 and J usage is TRBJ2-4; 9 bases line up with TRBD2. Germline loops: CDR1 SGHRS, CDR2 YFSETQ. The ends lost 4 bases at V and 8 bases at J; junction bases unmatched: 4. The CDR3 has 13 residues. The CDR3 spells CASSQAGGYIQYF. CDR3 DNA sequence: TGCGCCAGCAGCCAAGCGGGGGGCTACATTCAGTACTTC.

This clonotype appeared many times. The chain employs TRBV29-1 and TRBJ1-5; 7 bases are shared with TRBD1. Per the germline V gene, CDR1 is SQVTM and CDR2 is ANQGSEA. The CDR3 extends over 17 amino acids. V was clipped by 2 bases and J by 7 bases; unmatched bases: 17. The CDR3 is CSVESRGRGILYQPQHF. The DNA of the CDR3 is TGCAGCGTTGAATCCAGAGGCAGGGGGATATTGTACCAGCCCCAGCATTTT.

This clonotype was seen ten or more times. The CDR3, as DNA: TGTGCCAGCAGTTTAGACAGGACGGATACGCAGTATTTT. It is translated as CASSLDRTDTQYF. The rearrangement links TRBV12-3 or TRBV12-4 to TRBJ2-3; TRBD1 might be the D (5 bases). V lost 1 base and J lost 6, with 8 bases in between. The CDR3 covers 13 residues.

This clonotype has at least ten counts. CDR3 DNA: TGTGCCAGCAGCTCCCAGACCGGGGGAGTGTACTTC. It codes for CASSSQTGGVYF. The chain combines TRBV9 with TRBJ2-4, with a tentative D call TRBD2 (6 bases). The CDR3 is 12 amino acids. Germline-derived CDR1 and CDR2 are SGDLS and YYNGEE. V gave up 4 bases and J gave up 15 bases, with 17 bases separating them.

This clonotype was seen repeatedly, ten times or more. J is TRBJ2-1 and V is TRBV12-3 or TRBV12-4; TRBD2 is a possible D gene (5 bases). There are 16 residues in the CDR3. Trimming left V 1 base short and J 2 bases short, with 12 bases between. The CDR3 loop reads CASSLGADVAYNEQFF. CDR3 bases: TGTGCCAGCAGTTTAGGAGCGGACGTGGCCTACAATGAGCAGTTCTTC.